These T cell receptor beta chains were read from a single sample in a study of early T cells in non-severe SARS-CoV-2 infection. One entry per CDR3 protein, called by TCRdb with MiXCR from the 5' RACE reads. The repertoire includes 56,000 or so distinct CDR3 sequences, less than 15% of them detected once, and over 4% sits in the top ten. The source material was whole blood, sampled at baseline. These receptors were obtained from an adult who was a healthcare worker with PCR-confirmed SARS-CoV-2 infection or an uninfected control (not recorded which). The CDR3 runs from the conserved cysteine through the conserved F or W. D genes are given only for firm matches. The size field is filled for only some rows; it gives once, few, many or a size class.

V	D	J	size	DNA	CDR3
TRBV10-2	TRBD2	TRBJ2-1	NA	TGCGCCAGCAGTCCGACTAGCGGGGCCATAAATGAGCAGTTCTTC	CASSPTSGAINEQFF
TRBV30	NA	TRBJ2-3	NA	TGTGCCTGGAAATTCATGAGTGGGGGAGGCACAGATACGCAGTATTTT	CAWKFMSGGGTDTQYF
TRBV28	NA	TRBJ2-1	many	TGTGCCAGCAGTTTGGCGGGCGGGGTTGTGAATGAGCAGTTCTTC	CASSLAGGVVNEQFF
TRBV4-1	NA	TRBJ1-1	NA	TGCGCCAGCAGCGCCAGGGCCTTGAACACTGAAGCTTTCTTT	CASSARALNTEAFF
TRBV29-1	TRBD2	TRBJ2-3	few	TGCAGCGTTGTAATAGCGGGTGGATCAGATACGCAGTATTTT	CSVVIAGGSDTQYF
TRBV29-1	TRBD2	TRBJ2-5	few	TGCAGCGTCTTGGGACTAGACGAGGCGTACCAAGAGACCCAGTACTTC	CSVLGLDEAYQETQYF
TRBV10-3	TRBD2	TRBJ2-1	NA	TGTGCCATCAGTGATGATCTAGCGGGATTAATCAATGAGCAGTTCTTC	CAISDDLAGLINEQFF
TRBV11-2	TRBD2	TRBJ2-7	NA	TGTGCCAGCAGCTACGGGACTAGCGTCTACGAGCAGTACTTC	CASSYGTSVYEQYF
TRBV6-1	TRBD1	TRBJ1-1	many	TGTGCCAGCAGCGCAGGGGGAGGCATGAACACTGAAGCTTTCTTT	CASSAGGGMNTEAFF
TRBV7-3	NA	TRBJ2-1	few	TGTGCCAGCAGCTTAACGGCGGGTGGGGGCCCCTACAATGAGCAGTTCTTC	CASSLTAGGGPYNEQFF
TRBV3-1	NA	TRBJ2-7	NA	TGTGCCAGCAGCCAAGATCCTCCAGTGGTCGAGTCAACCTACGAGCAGTACTTC	CASSQDPPVVESTYEQYF
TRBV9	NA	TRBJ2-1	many	TGTGCCAGCAATCGCCTCGCTAACAATGAGCAGTTCTTC	CASNRLANNEQFF
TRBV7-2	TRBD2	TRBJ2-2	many	TGTGCCAGCAGCTTAAGAACTAGCGGGAGGGCCCCCGGGGAGCTGTTTTTT	CASSLRTSGRAPGELFF
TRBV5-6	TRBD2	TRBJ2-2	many	TGTGCCAGCAGCCCCGGACTAGCGGGGAACACCGGGGAGCTGTTTTTT	CASSPGLAGNTGELFF
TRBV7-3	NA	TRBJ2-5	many	NA	CASSRRAGRETQYF